The 5 T cell receptor beta chains below were found in one sample sequenced in a study of human T cells and chemical hapten exposure. Time point given: patch test 1, 2 weeks after DPC sensitization. Indicated treatment: therapeutic diphenylcyclopropenone sensitization with weekly scalp DPC. TCRdb fed the RACE reads into MiXCR, producing one record per CDR3 protein. In the table there are more than 55,000 distinct CDR3 sequences, around 9.5% of which are singletons. Specimen: whole blood, collected in connection with sensitization to the hapten diphenylcyclopropenone (DPC). These receptors were taken from a woman between 40 and 50 years old with alopecia areata. Some clones in this sample may be carry-over from other donors' samples.

This clonotype was recorded a few times. The chain employs TRBV27 and TRBJ1-2; TRBD1 matches at 9 bases. CDR1 MNHEY and CDR2 SMNVEV come from the germline V gene (reference sequence). This CDR3 has 16 residues. After removal of 5 bases from V and 7 bases from J, the junction contained 14 bases not matched to a gene. The CDR3 DNA reads TGTGCCAGCAGTCCGGAGGGACAGGGAAGGTTGGGTGGCTACACCTTC. Its protein product is CASSPEGQGRLGGYTF.

This clonotype was found a few times. CDR3 sequence reads: CASSWGVTEAFF. CDR3 in DNA: TGTGCCAGCAGCTGGGGGGTCACTGAAGCTTTCTTT. This chain joins TRBV7-9 and TRBJ1-1; D possibly corresponds to TRBD1 (5 bases). Germline V gives CDR1 SEHNR, CDR2 FQNEAQ (reference sequence). CDR3 size: 12 residues. Trimming removed 4 bases from V and 4 bases from J, with 7 bases in between.

J is TRBJ2-7 and V is TRBV6-2 or TRBV6-3; D is ambiguous. This CDR3 spans 12 amino acids. V was shortened by 5 bases and J by 2 bases, with 7 bases between the two germline ends. Germline CDR1 and CDR2: MNHEY and SVGEGT. The CDR3 sequence is CASSATPYEQYF. The CDR3 coding sequence is TGTGCCAGCAGTGCCACGCCCTACGAGCAGTACTTC.

This clonotype showed up many times. This chain links TRBV6-1 with TRBJ2-3; 13 bases are shared with TRBD2. The V gene end was trimmed by 8 bases and the J gene end by 4 bases; junction bases not matched to a gene: 6. The CDR3 runs to 15 residues. Looked up from germline, CDR1 is MNHNS and CDR2 is SASEGT. CDR3 sequence (DNA): TGTGCCAGCTTGACTAGCGGGGGGACCTCAGATACGCAGTATTTT. Residues: CASLTSGGTSDTQYF.

This clonotype was seen repeatedly, ten times or more. This sequence joins TRBV3-1 and TRBJ2-5; D is perhaps TRBD1 or TRBD2 (5 bases each). CDR3 length: 14 amino acids. Germline V lookup: CDR1 LGHDT, CDR2 YNNKEL (reference sequence). Trimming shortened V by 6 bases and J by 3 bases, and 14 bases separated the two germline ends. CDR3 sequence: CASSPSGTEETQYF. The CDR3, as DNA: TGTGCCAGCAGTCCTTCCGGGACGGAAGAGACCCAGTACTTC.